The 14 T cell receptor beta chains listed next were all sequenced from one sample in a study of cytomegalovirus exposure and HLA in healthy donors. The primer mix had 60 Vbeta and 13 Jbeta primers. The table came from immunoSEQ multiplex PCR; TCRdb's copy has only in-frame clones and leaves some out. There are about 140,000 clones in the sample; over 60% occur only once, and 6% to 8% lies in the top ten. Material: PBMCs. Receptors originate from a woman aged 55-75 years in good health and CMV-seronegative.

The chain carries TRBV19 and TRBJ1-1; D might be TRBD1 (5 bases). The CDR3 runs to 13 residues. CDR1 and CDR2 (germline): LNHDA, SQIVND (reference sequence). The V gene lost 4 bases and the J gene lost 6 bases, with 12 bases spanning the gap. The CDR3, as DNA: TGTGCCAGTAGTAATCAGGGTGGCGCTGAAGCTTTCTTT. Its protein product is CASSNQGGAEAFF.

CDR3 in amino acids: CASSPLPQQYF. CDR3 DNA sequence: TGTGCCAGCAGCCCCCTCCCCCAGCAGTACTTC. This chain links TRBV7-9 with TRBJ2-7, with unresolved D. Germline lookup yields CDR1 SEHNR and CDR2 FQNEAQ (reference sequence). The CDR3 covers 11 residues. V lost 5 bases to trimming and J lost 8 bases, with 10 bases between them.

For the CDR3, the DNA is TGTGCCAGCAACCTCGGGACAGGAGGCTCCGAGCAGTACTTC. Its protein is CASNLGTGGSEQYF. The J gene is TRBJ2-7, the V gene TRBV5-8; TRBD1 matches at 8 bases. Germline V gives CDR1 SGHTS, CDR2 YDEGEE. The CDR3 covers 14 residues. J lost 6 bases, V lost 6 bases, and 11 bases had no gene match. The whole variable domain, filled in from reference TRBV5-8 and TRBJ2-7, reads EAGVTQSPTHLIKTRGQQATLRCSPISGHTSVYWYQQALGLGLQFLLWYDEGEERNRGNFPPRFSGRQFPNYSSELNVNALELEDSALYLCASNLGTGGSEQYFGPGTRLTVT.

The V gene is TRBV19, the J gene TRBJ2-4, with 7 bases that match TRBD2. Per germline, CDR1 LNHDA and CDR2 SQIVND (reference sequence). The V and J ends lost 1 base and 5 bases, in that order; junction bases with no gene match: 5. This CDR3 region has 15 residues. The CDR3 region is CASSIAGGIQNIQYF. The CDR3 region has the DNA TGTGCCAGTAGTATAGCGGGGGGAATACAAAACATTCAGTACTTC.

This clone was found once. This sequence joins TRBV2 and TRBJ2-1; TRBD2 is a possible D gene (6 bases). The CDR3 sequence is 15 residues long. CDR1 and CDR2 from the germline V gene are SNHLY and FYNNEI. The V end was cut by 2 bases, the J end by 9 bases, with 17 bases between. CDR3 sequence (DNA): TGTGCCAGCAGTGAAACCGGGACTCCTAACGCTGAGCAGTTCTTC. This encodes CASSETGTPNAEQFF.

The chain employs TRBV5-6 and TRBJ2-4, with 8 bases that match TRBD1. The CDR3 extends over 17 amino acids. The V gene end was trimmed by 0 bases and the J gene end by 0 bases; junction bases not matched to a gene: 5. Germline V gives CDR1 SGHDT, CDR2 YYEEEE. DNA for the CDR3: TGTGCCAGCAGCTTGGGGACAGGGACACTAGCCAAAAACATTCAGTACTTC. Residues: CASSLGTGTLAKNIQYF.

V is TRBV7-2 and J is TRBJ2-7, with TRBD2 matching 11 bases. Germline assignment: CDR1 SGHTA and CDR2 FQGNSA. The junction had 5 bases not matched to a gene; V was cut back by 6 bases and J by 4 bases. The CDR3 loop spans 14 amino acids. CDR3 bases: TGTGCCAGCAGGCGTAGCGGGGGGGCTTACGAGCAGTACTTC. This codes for CASRRSGGAYEQYF.

This chain links TRBV7-9 with TRBJ1-4; 10 bases map to TRBD1. V shed 5 bases, J shed 8 bases, and the junction held 8 bases outside the gene matches. Germline V CDR1 and CDR2: SEHNR, FQNEAQ (reference sequence). This CDR3 region has 15 residues. The CDR3 sequence: CASSADRGLREKLFF. In DNA form, the CDR3 reads TGTGCCAGCAGCGCAGACAGGGGGCTTCGGGAAAAACTGTTTTTT.

In this sample, this clone turned up once. V usage is TRBV28 and J usage is TRBJ2-5, with TRBD1 identical over 10 bases. This CDR3 spans 16 amino acids. The germline V gene encodes CDR1 MDHEN and CDR2 SYDVKM. V trimming: 3 bases; J trimming: 7 bases; junction bases outside the gene matches: 11. The CDR3 nucleotides are TGTGCCAGCAGTTTCATGAAGGGACAGGGGTACGGGACCCAGTACTTC. This sequence encodes CASSFMKGQGYGTQYF.

The chain combines TRBV6-5 with TRBJ2-5; 9 nucleotides align to TRBD1. Judging by the DNA end, TRBJ2-7 fits better; the J call may be wrong. This CDR3 comprises 14 residues. Germline loops: CDR1 MNHEY, CDR2 SVGAGI. CDR3 protein: CATTDRGGSYEQYF. The CDR3 DNA sequence: TGTGCCACCACGGACAGGGGAGGATCCTACGAGCAGTACTTC.

The chain employs TRBV6-5 and TRBJ2-7; TRBD1 aligns across 7 bases. This CDR3 is 15 amino acids long. With 6 bases clipped from V and 2 bases from J, the junction kept 10 bases outside the gene matches. Germline V gene lookup returns CDR1 MNHEY and CDR2 SVGAGI. The CDR3, as DNA: TGTGCCAGCAGCCGGGGACAGACAAAAACCTACGAGCAGTACTTC. Translating gives CASSRGQTKTYEQYF.

Here the CDR3 reads CSVVGGANTEAFF. The DNA for the CDR3 is TGCAGCGTTGTGGGGGGGGCGAACACTGAAGCTTTCTTT. J is TRBJ1-1 and V is TRBV29-1, with a possible D match to TRBD1 (6 bases). The CDR3 is 13 residues long. The V end lost 4 bases, the J end lost 1 base, and 10 bases lay between the germline ends. Germline CDR1 and CDR2: SQVTM and ANQGSEA.

This chain links TRBV30 with TRBJ2-7; D is unresolved. Germline CDR1 GTSNPN, CDR2 SVGIG (reference sequence). The CDR3 runs 9 residues. Trimming pared 8 bases from V and 3 bases from J, leaving 5 bases between. The CDR3 nucleotides are TGTGCCGCACACTACGAGCAGTACTTC. Amino acid sequence: CAAHYEQYF.

This rearrangement joins TRBV5-1 to TRBJ2-3, with 14 bases that match TRBD2. Germline V gives CDR1 SGHRS, CDR2 YFSETQ. The CDR3 length is 16 residues. J was trimmed by 6 bases and V by 4 bases; bases with no gene match: 7. CDR3 residues: CASSEGLAGGGDTQYF. Written as DNA, the CDR3 is TGCGCCAGCAGCGAAGGACTAGCGGGAGGAGGGGATACGCAGTATTTT.